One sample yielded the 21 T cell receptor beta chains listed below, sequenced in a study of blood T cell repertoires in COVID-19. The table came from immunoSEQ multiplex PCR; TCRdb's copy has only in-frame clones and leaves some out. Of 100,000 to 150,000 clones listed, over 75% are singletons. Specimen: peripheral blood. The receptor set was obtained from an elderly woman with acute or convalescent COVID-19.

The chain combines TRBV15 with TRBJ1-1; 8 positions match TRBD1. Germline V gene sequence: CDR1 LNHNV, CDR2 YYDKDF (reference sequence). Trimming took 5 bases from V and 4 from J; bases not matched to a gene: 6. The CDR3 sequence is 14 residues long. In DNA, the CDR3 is TGTGCCACCAGCTTTAGTACAGGGGGCACTGAAGCTTTCTTT. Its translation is CATSFSTGGTEAFF.

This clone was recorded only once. CDR3 loop: CASSLEGDLNQPQHF. The CDR3 nucleotides are TGTGCCAGCAGTTTAGAGGGGGACCTAAATCAGCCCCAGCATTTT. The rearrangement joins TRBV27 to TRBJ1-5, with TRBD1 as a possible D gene (6 bases). Per germline, CDR1 MNHEY and CDR2 SMNVEV (reference sequence). Trimming took 2 bases from V and 4 from J, leaving 12 bases between them. The CDR3 has 15 residues.

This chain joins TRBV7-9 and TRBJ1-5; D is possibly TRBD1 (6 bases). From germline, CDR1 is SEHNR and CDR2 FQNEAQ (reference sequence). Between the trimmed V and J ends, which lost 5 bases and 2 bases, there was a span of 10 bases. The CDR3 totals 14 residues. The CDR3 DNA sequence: TGTGCCAGCAGCCGGGGGGGCGGCAATCAGCCCCAGCATTTT. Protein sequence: CASSRGGGNQPQHF.

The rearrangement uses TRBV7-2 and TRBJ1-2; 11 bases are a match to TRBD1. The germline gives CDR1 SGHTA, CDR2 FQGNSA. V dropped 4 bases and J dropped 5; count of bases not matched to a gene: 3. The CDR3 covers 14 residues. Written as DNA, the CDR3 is TGTGCCAGCAGCTGGGACAGGGGGGCTTATGGCTACACCTTC. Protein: CASSWDRGAYGYTF.

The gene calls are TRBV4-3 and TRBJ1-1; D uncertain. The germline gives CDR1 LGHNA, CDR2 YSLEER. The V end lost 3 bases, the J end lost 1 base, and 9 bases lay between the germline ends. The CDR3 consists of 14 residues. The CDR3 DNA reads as TGCGCCAGCAGCCAGCGGCGGGGGAACACTGAAGCTTTCTTT. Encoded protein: CASSQRRGNTEAFF.

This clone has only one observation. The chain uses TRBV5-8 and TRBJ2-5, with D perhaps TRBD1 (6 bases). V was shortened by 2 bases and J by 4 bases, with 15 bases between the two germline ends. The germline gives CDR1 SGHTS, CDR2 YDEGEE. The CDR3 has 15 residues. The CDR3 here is CASSLTTGSRETQYF. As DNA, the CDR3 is TGTGCCAGCAGCTTAACGACAGGAAGTCGAGAGACCCAGTACTTC.

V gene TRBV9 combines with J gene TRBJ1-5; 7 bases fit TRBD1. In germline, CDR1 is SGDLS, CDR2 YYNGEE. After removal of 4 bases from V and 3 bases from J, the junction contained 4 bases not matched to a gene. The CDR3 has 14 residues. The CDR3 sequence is CASSQTGNNQPQHF. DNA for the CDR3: TGTGCCAGCAGCCAGACAGGGAACAATCAGCCCCAGCATTTT. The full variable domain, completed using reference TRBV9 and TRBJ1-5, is DSGVTQTPKHLITATGQRVTLRCSPRSGDLSVYWYQQSLDQGLQFLIQYYNGEERAKGNILERFSAQQFPDLHSELNLSSLELGDSALYFCASSQTGNNQPQHFGDGTRLSIL.

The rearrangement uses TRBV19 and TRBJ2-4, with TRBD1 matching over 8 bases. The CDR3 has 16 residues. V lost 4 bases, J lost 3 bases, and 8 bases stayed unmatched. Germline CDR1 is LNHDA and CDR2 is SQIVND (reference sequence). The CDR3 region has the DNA TGTGCCAGTAGTACTGGGACAGGATGGGGCAAAAACATTCAGTACTTC. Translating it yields CASSTGTGWGKNIQYF.

This CDR3 reads CASGGRVTNYGYTF. The CDR3 nucleotides are TGTGCCAGTGGGGGCCGAGTAACGAACTATGGCTACACCTTC. The rearrangement links TRBV19 to TRBJ1-2; D may be TRBD1 (6 bases). Germline V lookup: CDR1 LNHDA, CDR2 SQIVND (reference sequence). The CDR3 has 14 residues. V lost 8 bases to trimming and J lost 2 bases, with 15 bases between them.

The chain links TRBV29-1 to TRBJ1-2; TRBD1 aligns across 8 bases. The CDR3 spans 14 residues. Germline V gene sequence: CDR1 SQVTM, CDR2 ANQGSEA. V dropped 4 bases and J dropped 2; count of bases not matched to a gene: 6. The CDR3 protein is CSVVSGTGNYGYTF. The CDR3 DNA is TGCAGCGTTGTCTCCGGGACAGGAAACTATGGCTACACCTTC.

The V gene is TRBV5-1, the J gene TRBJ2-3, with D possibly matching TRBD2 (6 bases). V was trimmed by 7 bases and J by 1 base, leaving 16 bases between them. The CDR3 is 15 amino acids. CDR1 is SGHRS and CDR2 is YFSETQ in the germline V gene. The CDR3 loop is CASSALGSRTDTQYF. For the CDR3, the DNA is TGCGCCAGCTCGGCCCTCGGGAGCCGCACAGATACGCAGTATTTT.

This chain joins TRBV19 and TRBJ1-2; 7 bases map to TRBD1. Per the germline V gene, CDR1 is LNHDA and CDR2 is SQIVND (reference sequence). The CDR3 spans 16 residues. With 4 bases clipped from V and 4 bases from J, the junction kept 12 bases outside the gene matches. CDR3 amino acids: CASSREQGKWSYGYTF. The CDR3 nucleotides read TGTGCCAGTAGTAGAGAACAGGGGAAGTGGAGCTATGGCTACACCTTC.

CDR3 nucleotides: TGTGCCAGCAGCTTAATCTCAGGGGGAAACACCGGGGAGCTGTTTTTT. This codes for CASSLISGGNTGELFF. The J gene is TRBJ2-2, the V gene TRBV7-9; TRBD1 agrees at 7 bases. V shed 2 bases, J shed 2 bases, and the junction held 5 bases outside the gene matches. From germline, CDR1 is SEHNR and CDR2 FQNEAQ (reference sequence). The CDR3 has 16 amino acids.

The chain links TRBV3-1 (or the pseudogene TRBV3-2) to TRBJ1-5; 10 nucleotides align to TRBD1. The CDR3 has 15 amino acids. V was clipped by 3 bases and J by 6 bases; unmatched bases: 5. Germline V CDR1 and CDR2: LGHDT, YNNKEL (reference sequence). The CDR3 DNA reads TGTGCCAGCAGCCATGACGACAGGGGGCCTCAGCCCCAGCATTTT. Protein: CASSHDDRGPQPQHF.

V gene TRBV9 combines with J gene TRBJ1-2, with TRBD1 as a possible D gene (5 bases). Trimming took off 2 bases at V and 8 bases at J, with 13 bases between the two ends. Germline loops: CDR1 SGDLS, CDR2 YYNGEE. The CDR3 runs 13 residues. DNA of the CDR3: TGTGCCAGCAGCGTTCAGGGCGAAGGCGGCTACACCTTC. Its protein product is CASSVQGEGGYTF.

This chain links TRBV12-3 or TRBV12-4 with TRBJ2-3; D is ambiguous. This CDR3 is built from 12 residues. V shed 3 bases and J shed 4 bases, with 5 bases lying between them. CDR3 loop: CASSLFADTQYF. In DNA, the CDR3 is TGTGCCAGCAGTTTGTTCGCAGATACGCAGTATTTT.

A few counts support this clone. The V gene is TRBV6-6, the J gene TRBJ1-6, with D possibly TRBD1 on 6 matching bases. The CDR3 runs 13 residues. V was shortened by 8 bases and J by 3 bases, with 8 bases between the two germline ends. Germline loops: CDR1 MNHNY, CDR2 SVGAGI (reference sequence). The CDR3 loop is CASVTGYNSPLHF. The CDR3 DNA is TGTGCCAGCGTGACAGGCTATAATTCACCCCTCCACTTT.

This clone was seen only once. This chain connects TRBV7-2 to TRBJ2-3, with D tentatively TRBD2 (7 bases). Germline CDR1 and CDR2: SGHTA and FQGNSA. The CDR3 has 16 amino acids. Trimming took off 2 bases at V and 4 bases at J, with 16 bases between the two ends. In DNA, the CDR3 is TGTGCCAGCAGCTTATATGTGTGGGGGGGCGCAGATACGCAGTATTTT. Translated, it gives CASSLYVWGGADTQYF.

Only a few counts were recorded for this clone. CDR3 in DNA: TGTGCCAGCAGCAGGTCCGAGGGAGAGACCCAGTACTTC. This sequence encodes CASSRSEGETQYF. This rearrangement joins TRBV5-4 to TRBJ2-5; tentative D call: TRBD2 (5 bases). Germline V CDR1 and CDR2: SGHNT, YYREEE (reference sequence). V was clipped by 4 bases and J by 4 bases, with 11 bases between them. This CDR3 is built from 13 residues.

CDR3 coding DNA: TGTGCCAGCTCACCGAACAGGACCCTCTGGGAAAAACTGTTTTTT. The encoded protein is CASSPNRTLWEKLFF. This chain uses TRBV18 with TRBJ1-4, with TRBD1 as a possible D gene (5 bases). The V end lost 3 bases, the J end lost 8 bases, and 16 bases lay between the germline ends. Germline V gene lookup returns CDR1 KGHSH and CDR2 LQKENI. The CDR3 has 15 amino acids.

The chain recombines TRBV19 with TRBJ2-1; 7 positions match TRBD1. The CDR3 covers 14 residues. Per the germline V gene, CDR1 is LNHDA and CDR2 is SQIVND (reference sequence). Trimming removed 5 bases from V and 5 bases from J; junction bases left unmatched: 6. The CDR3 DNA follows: TGTGCCAGTAGTTTCTGGACAGGAGACAATGAGCAGTTCTTC. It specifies CASSFWTGDNEQFF. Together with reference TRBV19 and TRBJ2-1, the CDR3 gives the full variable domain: DGGITQSPKYLFRKEGQNVTLSCEQNLNHDAMYWYRQDPGQGLRLIYYSQIVNDFQKGDIAEGYSVSREKKESFPLTVTSAQKNPTAFYLCASSFWTGDNEQFFGPGTRLTVL.